This T cell receptor (beta chain) was sequenced for a study of T cells after yellow fever vaccination. One entry per CDR3 protein, called by TCRdb with MiXCR from the 5' RACE reads. The sample has a few hundred thousand distinct CDR3 sequences, roughly 17% seen once. This clonotype was seen a few times. The germline V gene encodes CDR1 SGHRS and CDR2 YFSETQ. V lost 6 bases, J lost 0 bases, and 12 bases lay in between. The CDR3 totals 14 residues. This chain uses TRBV5-1 with TRBJ1-1; tentative D call: TRBD1 (6 bases). Specimen: PBMCs, collected less than 6 days after the first yellow fever vaccination. The sequence came from a man younger than 30 who received the YFV17D yellow fever vaccine. In DNA form, the CDR3 reads TGCGCCAGCACACAGGGCACCATGAACACTGAAGCTTTCTTT. Translated: CASTQGTMNTEAFF.